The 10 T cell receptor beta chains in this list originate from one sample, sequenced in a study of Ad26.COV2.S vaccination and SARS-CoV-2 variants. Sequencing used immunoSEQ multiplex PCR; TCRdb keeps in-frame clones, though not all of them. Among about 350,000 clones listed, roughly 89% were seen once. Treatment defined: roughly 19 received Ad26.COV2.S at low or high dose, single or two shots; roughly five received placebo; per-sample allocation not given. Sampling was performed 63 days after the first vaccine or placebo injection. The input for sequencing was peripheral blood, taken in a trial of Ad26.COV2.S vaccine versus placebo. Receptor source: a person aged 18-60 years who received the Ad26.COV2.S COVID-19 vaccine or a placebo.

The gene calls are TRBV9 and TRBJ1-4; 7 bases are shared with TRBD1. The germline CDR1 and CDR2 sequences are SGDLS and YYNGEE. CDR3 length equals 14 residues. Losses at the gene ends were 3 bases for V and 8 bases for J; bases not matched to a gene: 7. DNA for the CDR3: TGTGCCAGCAGCGAGTCCGGGACAGTCGAAAAACTGTTTTTT. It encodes CASSESGTVEKLFF.

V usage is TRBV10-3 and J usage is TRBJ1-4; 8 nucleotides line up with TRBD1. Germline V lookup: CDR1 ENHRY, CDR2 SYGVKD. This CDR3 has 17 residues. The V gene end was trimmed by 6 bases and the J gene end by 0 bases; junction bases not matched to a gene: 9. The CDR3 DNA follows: TGTGCCATCAGCTCCGGGACAGGAGTTACAACTAATGAAAAACTGTTTTTT. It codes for CAISSGTGVTTNEKLFF.

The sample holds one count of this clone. The CDR3 protein is CASGPGTVYYGYTF. The CDR3, as DNA: TGTGCTAGTGGTCCCGGGACAGTCTACTATGGCTACACCTTC. This sequence joins TRBV12-5 and TRBJ1-2; 7 bases line up with TRBD1. This CDR3 contains 14 residues. Germline CDR1 is LGHNT and CDR2 is FRNRAP. Losses at the gene ends were 5 bases for V and 3 bases for J; bases not matched to a gene: 6.

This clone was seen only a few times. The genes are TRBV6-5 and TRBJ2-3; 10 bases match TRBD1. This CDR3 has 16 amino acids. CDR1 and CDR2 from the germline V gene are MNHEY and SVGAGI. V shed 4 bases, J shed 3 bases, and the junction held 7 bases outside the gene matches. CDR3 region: CASSSPPGQGTDTQYF. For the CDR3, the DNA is TGTGCCAGCAGTTCTCCGCCGGGACAGGGGACAGATACGCAGTATTTT.

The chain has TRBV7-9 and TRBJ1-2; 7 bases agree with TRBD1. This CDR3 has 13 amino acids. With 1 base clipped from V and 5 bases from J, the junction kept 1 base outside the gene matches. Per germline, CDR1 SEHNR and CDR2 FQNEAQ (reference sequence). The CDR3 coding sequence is TGTGCCAGCAGCTTAGAGGGACAGTATGGCTACACCTTC. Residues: CASSLEGQYGYTF.

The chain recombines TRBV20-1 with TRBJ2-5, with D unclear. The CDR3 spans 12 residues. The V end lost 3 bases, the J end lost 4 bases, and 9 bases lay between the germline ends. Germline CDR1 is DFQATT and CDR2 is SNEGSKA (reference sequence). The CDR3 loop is CSASSRRETQYF. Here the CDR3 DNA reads TGCAGTGCTAGTTCCAGGAGAGAGACCCAGTACTTC.

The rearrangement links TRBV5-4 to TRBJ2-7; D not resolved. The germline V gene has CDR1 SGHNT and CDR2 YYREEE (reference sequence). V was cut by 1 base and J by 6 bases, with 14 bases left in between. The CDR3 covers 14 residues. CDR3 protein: CASSLWGGGVEQYF. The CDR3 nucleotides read TGTGCCAGCAGCTTGTGGGGTGGTGGGGTCGAGCAGTACTTC.

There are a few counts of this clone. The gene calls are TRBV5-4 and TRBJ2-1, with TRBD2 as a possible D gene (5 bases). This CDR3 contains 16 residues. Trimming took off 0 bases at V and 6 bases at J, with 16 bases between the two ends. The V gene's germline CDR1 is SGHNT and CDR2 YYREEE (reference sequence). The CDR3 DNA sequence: TGTGCCAGCAGCTTGGGCGGGTTAAGGGCTTCCAATGAGCAGTTCTTC. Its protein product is CASSLGGLRASNEQFF.

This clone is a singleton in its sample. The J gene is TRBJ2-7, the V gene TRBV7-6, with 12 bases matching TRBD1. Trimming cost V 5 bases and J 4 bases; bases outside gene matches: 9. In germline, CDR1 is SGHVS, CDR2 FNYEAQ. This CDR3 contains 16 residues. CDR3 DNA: TGTGCCAGCAGCCTCCTGGCGGGACAGGGGGCTTACGAGCAGTACTTC. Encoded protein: CASSLLAGQGAYEQYF.

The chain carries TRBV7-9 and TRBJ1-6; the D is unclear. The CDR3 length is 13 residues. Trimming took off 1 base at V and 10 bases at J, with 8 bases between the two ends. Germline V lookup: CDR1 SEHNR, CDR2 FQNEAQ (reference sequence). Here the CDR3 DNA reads TGTGCCAGCAGCTTAGTTAATCAATCACCCCTCCACTTT. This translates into CASSLVNQSPLHF.